Here is one TCR beta chain with its context. Its antigen remains unidentified. RNA extraction and reverse transcription yielded cDNA as sequencing template. The method was immunoSEQ multiplex PCR; TCRdb's version includes in-frame clones alone and lacks a portion of them. The table has approximately 150,000 clones, 86% seen once. The data derive from a study of CD8+ T cells in alopecia areata. Across the study: The share of scalp area affected provided the severity score for treated patients. Findings of the study overall: Although TCR sharing was seen in mice, sharing across patients was less clear, possibly for HLA-related reasons.

Trimming pared 3 bases from V and 2 bases from J, leaving 12 bases between. The CDR3 is made up of 15 amino acids. Germline loops: CDR1 MNHEY, CDR2 SMNVEV (reference sequence). Noted treatment: oral pan-JAK inhibitor, 5-10 mg twice daily. The TCR comes from a human donor with alopecia areata. Specimen: CD8+ T cells sorted from blood, collected at week 4, from a patient treated with tofacitinib. V usage is TRBV27 and J usage is TRBJ2-3; D is perhaps TRBD1 or TRBD2 (5 bases each). This CDR3 reads CASSLGVGATDTQYF. CDR3 DNA sequence: TGTGCCAGCAGTTTGGGGGTAGGGGCCACAGATACGCAGTATTTT.